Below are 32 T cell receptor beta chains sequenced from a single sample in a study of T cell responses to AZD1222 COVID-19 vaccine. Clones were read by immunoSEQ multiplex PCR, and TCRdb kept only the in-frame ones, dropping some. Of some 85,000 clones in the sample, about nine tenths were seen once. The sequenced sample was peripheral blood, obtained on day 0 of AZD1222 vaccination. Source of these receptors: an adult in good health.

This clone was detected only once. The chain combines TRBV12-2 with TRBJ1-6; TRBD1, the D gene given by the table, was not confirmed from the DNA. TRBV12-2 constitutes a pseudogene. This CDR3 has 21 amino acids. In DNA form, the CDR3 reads TGTGCAAGTCGCTTAGGTGGAGGCAGGGGGCTCATTATCTCCTATAATTCACCCCTCCACTTT. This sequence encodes CASRLGGGRGLIISYNSPLHF.

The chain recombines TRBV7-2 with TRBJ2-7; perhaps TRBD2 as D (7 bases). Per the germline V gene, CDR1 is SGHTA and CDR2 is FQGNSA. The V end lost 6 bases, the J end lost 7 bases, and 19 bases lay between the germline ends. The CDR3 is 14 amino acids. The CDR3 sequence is CASRGGGRGGEQYF. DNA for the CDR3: TGTGCCAGCAGGGGGGGCGGGAGAGGAGGAGAGCAGTACTTC.

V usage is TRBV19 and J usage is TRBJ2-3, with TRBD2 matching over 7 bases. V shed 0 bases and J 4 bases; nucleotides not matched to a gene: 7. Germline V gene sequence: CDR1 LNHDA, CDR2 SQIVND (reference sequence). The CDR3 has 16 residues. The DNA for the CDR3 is TGTGCCAGTAGTATAGAATGGCGGGAGTTGGCAGATACGCAGTATTTT. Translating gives CASSIEWRELADTQYF.

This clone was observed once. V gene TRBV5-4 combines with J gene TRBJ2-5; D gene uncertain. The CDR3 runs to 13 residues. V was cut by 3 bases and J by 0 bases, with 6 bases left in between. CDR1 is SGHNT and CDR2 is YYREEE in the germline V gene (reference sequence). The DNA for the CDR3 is TGTGCCAGCAGCTCCGACTACCAAGAGACCCAGTACTTC. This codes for CASSSDYQETQYF.

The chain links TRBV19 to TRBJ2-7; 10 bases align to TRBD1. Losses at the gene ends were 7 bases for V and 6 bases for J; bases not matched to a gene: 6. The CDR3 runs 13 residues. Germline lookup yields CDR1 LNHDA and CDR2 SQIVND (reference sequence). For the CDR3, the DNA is TGTGCCAGTAAAGACAGGGGGCGCCTCGAGCAGTACTTC. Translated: CASKDRGRLEQYF.

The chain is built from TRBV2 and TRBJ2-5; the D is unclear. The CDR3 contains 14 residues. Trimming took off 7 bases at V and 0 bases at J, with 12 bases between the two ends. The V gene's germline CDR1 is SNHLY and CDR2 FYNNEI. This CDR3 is CASTTAPYQETQYF. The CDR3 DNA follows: TGTGCCAGCACCACGGCCCCGTACCAAGAGACCCAGTACTTC.

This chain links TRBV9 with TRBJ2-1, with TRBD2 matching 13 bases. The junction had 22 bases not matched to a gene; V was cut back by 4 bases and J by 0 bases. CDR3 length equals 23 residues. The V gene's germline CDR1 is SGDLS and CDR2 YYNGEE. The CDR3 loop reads CASSSGLAGANGWWALSYNEQFF. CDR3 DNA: TGTGCCAGCAGCTCAGGACTAGCGGGGGCCAACGGGTGGTGGGCACTCTCCTACAATGAGCAGTTCTTC.

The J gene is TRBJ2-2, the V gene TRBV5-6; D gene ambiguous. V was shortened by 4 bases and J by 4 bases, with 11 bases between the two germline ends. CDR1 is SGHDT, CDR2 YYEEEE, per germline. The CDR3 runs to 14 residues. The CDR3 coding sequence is TGTGCCAGCAGCCGCATCAGAGCCACCGGGGAGCTGTTTTTT. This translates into CASSRIRATGELFF. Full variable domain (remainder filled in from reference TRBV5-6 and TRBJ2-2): DAGVTQSPTHLIKTRGQQVTLRCSPKSGHDTVSWYQQALGQGPQFIFQYYEEEERQRGNFPDRFSGHQFPNYSSELNVNALLLGDSALYLCASSRIRATGELFFGEGSRLTVL.

DNA for the CDR3: TGTGCCTGGAGTATCGTTTTGGGGAACACTGAAGCTTTCTTT. Its translation: CAWSIVLGNTEAFF. This chain uses TRBV30 with TRBJ1-1; D is unclear. Trimming stripped 2 bases from V and 1 base from J, with 11 bases between. Germline assignment: CDR1 GTSNPN and CDR2 SVGIG (reference sequence). This CDR3 has 14 residues.

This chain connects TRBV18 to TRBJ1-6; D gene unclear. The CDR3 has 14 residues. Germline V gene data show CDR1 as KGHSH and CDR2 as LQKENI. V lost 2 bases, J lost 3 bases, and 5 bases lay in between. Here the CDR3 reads CASSPNNYNSPLHF. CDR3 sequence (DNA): TGTGCCAGCTCACCAAACAACTATAATTCACCCCTCCACTTT.

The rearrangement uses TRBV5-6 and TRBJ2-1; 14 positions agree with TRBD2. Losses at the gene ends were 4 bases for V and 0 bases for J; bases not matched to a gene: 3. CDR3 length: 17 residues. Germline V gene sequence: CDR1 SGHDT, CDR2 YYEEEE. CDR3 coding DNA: TGTGCCAGCAGCGCCGGGACTAGCGGGAGCTCCTACAATGAGCAGTTCTTC. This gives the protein CASSAGTSGSSYNEQFF.

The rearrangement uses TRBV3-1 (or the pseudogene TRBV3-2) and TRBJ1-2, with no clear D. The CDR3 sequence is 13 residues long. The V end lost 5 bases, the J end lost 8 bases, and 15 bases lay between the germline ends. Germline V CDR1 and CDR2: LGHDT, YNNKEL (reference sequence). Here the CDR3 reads CASSYIAGEGYTF. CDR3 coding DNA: TGTGCCAGCAGCTACATTGCCGGGGAAGGCTACACCTTC.

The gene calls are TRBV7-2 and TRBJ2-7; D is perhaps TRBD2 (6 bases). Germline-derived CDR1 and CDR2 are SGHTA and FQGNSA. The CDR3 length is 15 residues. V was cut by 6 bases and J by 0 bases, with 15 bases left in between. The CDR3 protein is CASRMGGISSYEQYF. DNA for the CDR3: TGTGCCAGCAGGATGGGGGGAATTAGCTCCTACGAGCAGTACTTC.

CDR3 sequence: CASSRTGYEQYF. CDR3 bases: TGTGCCAGCAGCCGGACAGGGTACGAGCAGTACTTC. The rearrangement uses TRBV12-3 or TRBV12-4 and TRBJ2-7; 8 bases line up with TRBD1. J lost 4 bases, V lost 6 bases, and 2 bases had no gene match. The CDR3 length is 12 residues.

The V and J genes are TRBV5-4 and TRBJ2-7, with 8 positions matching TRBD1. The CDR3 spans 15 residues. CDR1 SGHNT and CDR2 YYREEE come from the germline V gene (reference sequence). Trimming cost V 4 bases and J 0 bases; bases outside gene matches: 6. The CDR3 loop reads CASSTRQGTSYEQYF. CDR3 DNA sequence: TGTGCCAGCAGCACGAGACAGGGGACCTCCTACGAGCAGTACTTC.

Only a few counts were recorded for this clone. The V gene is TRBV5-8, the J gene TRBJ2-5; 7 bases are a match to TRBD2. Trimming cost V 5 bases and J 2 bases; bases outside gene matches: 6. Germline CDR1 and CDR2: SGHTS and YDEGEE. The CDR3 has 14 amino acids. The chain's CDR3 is CASRAREGQETQYF. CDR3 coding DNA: TGTGCCAGCAGGGCGAGGGAGGGACAAGAGACCCAGTACTTC.

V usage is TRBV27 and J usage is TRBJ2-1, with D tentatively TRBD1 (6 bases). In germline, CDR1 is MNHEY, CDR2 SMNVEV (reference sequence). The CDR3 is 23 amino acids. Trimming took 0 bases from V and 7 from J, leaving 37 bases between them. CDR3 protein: CASSLSFTFTGTRSYFKANEQFF. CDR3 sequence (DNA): TGTGCCAGCAGTTTATCCTTCACGTTCACAGGGACAAGGAGCTACTTTAAGGCTAATGAGCAGTTCTTC.

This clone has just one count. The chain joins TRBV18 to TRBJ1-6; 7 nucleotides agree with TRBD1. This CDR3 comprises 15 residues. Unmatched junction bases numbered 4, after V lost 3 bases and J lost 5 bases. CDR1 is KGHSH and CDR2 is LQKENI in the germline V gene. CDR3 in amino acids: CASSPGQLDNSPLHF. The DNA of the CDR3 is TGTGCCAGCTCACCGGGACAGTTAGATAATTCACCCCTCCACTTT. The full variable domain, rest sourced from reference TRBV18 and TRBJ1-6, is NAGVMQNPRHLVRRRGQEARLRCSPMKGHSHVYWYRQLPEEGLKFMVYLQKENIIDESGMPKERFSAEFPKEGPSILRIQQVVRGDSAAYFCASSPGQLDNSPLHFGNGTRLTVT.

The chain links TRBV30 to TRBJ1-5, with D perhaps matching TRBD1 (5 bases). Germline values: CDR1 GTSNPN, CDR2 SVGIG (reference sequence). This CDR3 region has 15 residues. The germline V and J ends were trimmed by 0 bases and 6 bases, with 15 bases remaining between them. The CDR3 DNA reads TGTGCCTGGAGTGTAGGAGGGGCTGGGGCTCAGCCCCAGCATTTT. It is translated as CAWSVGGAGAQPQHF.

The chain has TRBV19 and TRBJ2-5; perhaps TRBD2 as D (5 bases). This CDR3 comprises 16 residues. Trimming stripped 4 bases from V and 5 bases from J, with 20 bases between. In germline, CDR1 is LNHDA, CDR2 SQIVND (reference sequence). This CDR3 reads CASSRWRASREETQYF. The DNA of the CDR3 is TGTGCCAGTAGTAGGTGGCGGGCCTCCCGTGAGGAGACCCAGTACTTC.

The CDR3 here is CASRPPSSYNSPLHF. The CDR3 nucleotides read TGTGCCAGCAGACCCCCAAGCTCCTATAATTCACCCCTCCACTTT. The J gene is TRBJ1-6, the V gene TRBV27; D gene unclear. Germline-derived CDR1 and CDR2 are MNHEY and SMNVEV (reference sequence). The CDR3 is 15 residues long. The germline V and J ends were trimmed by 6 bases and 0 bases, with 9 bases remaining between them.

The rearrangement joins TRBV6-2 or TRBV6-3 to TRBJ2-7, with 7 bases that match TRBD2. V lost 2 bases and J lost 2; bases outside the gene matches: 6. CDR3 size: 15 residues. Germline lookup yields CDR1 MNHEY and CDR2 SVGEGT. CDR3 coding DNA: TGTGCCAGCAGTTACGGTCTAGCGGCAGCCTACGAGCAGTACTTC. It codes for CASSYGLAAAYEQYF.

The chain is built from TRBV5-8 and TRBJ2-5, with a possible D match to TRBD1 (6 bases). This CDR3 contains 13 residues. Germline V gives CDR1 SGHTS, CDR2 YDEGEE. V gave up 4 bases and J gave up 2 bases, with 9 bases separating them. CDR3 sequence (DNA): TGTGCCAGCAGCCAAGACAGGCAAGAGACCCAGTACTTC. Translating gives CASSQDRQETQYF.

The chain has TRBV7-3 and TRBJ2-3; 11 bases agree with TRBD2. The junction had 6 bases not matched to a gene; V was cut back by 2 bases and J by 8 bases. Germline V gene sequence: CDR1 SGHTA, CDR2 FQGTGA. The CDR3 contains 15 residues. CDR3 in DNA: TGTGCCAGCAGCTTATATAGCGGGAGGGAGGCTACGCAGTATTTT. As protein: CASSLYSGREATQYF.

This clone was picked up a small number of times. The CDR3 DNA follows: TGTGCCAGCAGTCTTACTGGGGACCACGAGGCCGAGCAGTACTTC. This gives the protein CASSLTGDHEAEQYF. The chain has TRBV28 and TRBJ2-7; either TRBD1 or TRBD2 may fit D (5 bases each). The CDR3 has 15 amino acids. Trimming took 5 bases from V and 6 from J, leaving 20 bases between them. Germline V CDR1 and CDR2: MDHEN, SYDVKM.

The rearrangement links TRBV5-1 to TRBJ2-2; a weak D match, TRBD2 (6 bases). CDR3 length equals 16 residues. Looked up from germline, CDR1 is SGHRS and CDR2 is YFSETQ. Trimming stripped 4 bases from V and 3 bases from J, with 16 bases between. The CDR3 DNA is TGCGCCAGCAGCCGGACCGGGACTCAGGACACCGGGGAGCTGTTTTTT. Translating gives CASSRTGTQDTGELFF.

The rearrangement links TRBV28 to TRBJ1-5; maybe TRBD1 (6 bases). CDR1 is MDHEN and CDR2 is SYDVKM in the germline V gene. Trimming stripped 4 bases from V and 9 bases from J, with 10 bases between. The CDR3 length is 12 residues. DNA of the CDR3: TGTGCCAGCAGTTCAGGGGTTCGGCCCCAGCATTTT. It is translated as CASSSGVRPQHF.

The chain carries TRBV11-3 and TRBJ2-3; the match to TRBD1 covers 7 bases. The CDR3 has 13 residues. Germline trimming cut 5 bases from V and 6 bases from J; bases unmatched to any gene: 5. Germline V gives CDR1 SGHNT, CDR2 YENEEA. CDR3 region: CASSHDRVDTQYF. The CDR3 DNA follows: TGTGCCAGCAGCCATGACAGGGTTGATACGCAGTATTTT.

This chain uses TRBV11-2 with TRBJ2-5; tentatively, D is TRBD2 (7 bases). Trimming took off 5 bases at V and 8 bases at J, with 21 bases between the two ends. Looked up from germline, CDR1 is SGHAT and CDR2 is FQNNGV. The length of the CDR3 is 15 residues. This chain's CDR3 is CASSLGLAVGGTQYF. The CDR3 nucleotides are TGTGCCAGCAGCCTGGGGCTAGCGGTAGGGGGAACCCAGTACTTC.

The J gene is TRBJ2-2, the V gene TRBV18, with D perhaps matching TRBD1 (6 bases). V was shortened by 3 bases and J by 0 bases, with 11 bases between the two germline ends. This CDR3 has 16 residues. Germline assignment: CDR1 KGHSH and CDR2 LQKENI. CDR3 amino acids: CASSPLTGTNTGELFF. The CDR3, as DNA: TGTGCCAGCTCACCCTTAACAGGGACGAACACCGGGGAGCTGTTTTTT.

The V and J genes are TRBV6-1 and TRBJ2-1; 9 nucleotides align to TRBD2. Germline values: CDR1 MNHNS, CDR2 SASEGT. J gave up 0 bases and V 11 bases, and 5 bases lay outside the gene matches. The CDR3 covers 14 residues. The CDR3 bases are TGTGCCTGCGTTAGCGGGAGCTCCTACAATGAGCAGTTCTTC. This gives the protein CACVSGSSYNEQFF.

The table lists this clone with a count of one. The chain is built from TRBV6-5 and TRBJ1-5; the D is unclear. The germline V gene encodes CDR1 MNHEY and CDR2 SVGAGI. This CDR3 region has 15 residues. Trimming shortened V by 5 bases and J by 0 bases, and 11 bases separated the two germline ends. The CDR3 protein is CASSREAYSNQPQHF. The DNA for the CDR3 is TGTGCCAGCAGTCGCGAGGCTTATAGCAATCAGCCCCAGCATTTT.